A selection of T cell receptor beta chains follows, all from one sample in a study of radiation and T cells in renal cell carcinoma. The repertoire was sequenced with immunoSEQ multiplex PCR; TCRdb's copy has only in-frame clones and lacks some. In the table there are 70,000 to 100,000 clones, roughly four fifths of which are singletons. Sequencing was performed on blood, taken from a patient whose treatment included radiotherapy and nephrectomy. The source is a man in his sixties with renal cell carcinoma. Both conserved end residues are part of each CDR3. The D gene is left open where the match is weak.

d_call j_call v_call cdr3_aa
TRBD2 TRBJ2-2 TRBV4-3 CASSQDPSGFTGELFF
TRBD1 TRBJ2-5 TRBV5-6 CASSPGTGETQYF
NA TRBJ1-2 TRBV10-2 CASSEELGGDGYTF
NA TRBJ2-3 TRBV6-6 CASMQGTQYF
NA TRBJ1-2 TRBV7-9 CASSLTTGFYGYTF
TRBD1 TRBJ1-1 TRBV19 CASGQGMDTEAFF
NA TRBJ1-5 TRBV10-2 CASSESGLNQPQHF
TRBD1 TRBJ2-3 TRBV27 CASSPLGQGKRQYF
TRBD1 TRBJ2-7 TRBV27 CASRGQGLPEQYF
NA TRBJ2-3 TRBV4-1 CASSQPLDTQYF
NA TRBJ2-7 TRBV12-5 CASGLVRRIRYEQYF
NA TRBJ1-5 TRBV4-1 CASSLLRGGDQPQHF
TRBD2 TRBJ2-1 TRBV7-9 CASSELAVLSSYNEQFF
TRBD2 TRBJ2-3 TRBV5-6 CASSRHGLAGGFAVLEQYF
NA TRBJ1-4 TRBV5-1 CASSLAGRRADEKLFF
NA TRBJ2-1 TRBV28 CASSLTGSYNEQFF